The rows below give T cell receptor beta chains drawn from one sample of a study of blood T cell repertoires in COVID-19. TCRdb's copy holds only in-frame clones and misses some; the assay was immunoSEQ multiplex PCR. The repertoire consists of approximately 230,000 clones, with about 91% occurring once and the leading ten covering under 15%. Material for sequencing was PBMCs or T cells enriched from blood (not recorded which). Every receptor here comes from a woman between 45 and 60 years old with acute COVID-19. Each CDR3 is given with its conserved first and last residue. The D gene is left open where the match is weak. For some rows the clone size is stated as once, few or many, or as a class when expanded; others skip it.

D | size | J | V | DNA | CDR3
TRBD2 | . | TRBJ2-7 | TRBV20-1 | TGCAGTGCTAGTATCGGCCTAGCGGTCTACGAGCAGTACTTC | CSASIGLAVYEQYF
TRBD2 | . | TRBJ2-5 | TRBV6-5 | TGTGCCAGCAGGGGACTAGCGGAAGAGACCCAGTACTTC | CASRGLAEETQYF
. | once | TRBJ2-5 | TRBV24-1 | TGTGCCACCAGTGATGGAGGAATACAAAAAGAGACCCAGTACTTC | CATSDGGIQKETQYF
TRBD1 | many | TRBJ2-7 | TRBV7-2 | TGTGCCAGCAGCCCGAGGACAGGGGGGGAATACGAGCAGTACTTC | CASSPRTGGEYEQYF
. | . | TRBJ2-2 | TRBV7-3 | TGTGCCAGCAGCTTCGCGCGCACCGGGGAGCTGTTTTTT | CASSFARTGELFF
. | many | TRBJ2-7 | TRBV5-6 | TGTGCCAGCAGCTTGGGCGTATTGGGGGCGCGAGGCGAGCAGTACTTC | CASSLGVLGARGEQYF
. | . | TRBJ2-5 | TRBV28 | TGTGCCAGCACCTTCCGACGTCGGGGGTCGATTGAGACCCAGTACTTC | CASTFRRRGSIETQYF
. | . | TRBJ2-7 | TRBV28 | TGTGCCAGCAGAGCTGGTGGTAGCTCCTACGAGCAGTACTTC | CASRAGGSSYEQYF
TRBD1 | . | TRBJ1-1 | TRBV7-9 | TGTGCCAGCAGCTTAGCCGGGACAGGGGGCTTACTTGACACTGAAGCTTTCTTT | CASSLAGTGGLLDTEAFF
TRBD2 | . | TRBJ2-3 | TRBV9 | TGTGCCAGCAGCCCACGGGCGGGGGCTAGCGGGAGACGCACAGATACGCAGTATTTT | CASSPRAGASGRRTDTQYF
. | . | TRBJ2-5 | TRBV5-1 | TGCGCCAGCAAAATAAGGGGCCAAGAGACCCAGTACTTC | CASKIRGQETQYF
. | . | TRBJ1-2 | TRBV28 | TGTGCCAGCAGCCCCGGAGCCCTCTATGGCTACACCTTC | CASSPGALYGYTF
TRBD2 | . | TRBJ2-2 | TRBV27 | TGTGCCAGCAGTTTCCCGGGAGGGGGGACCGGGGAGCTGTTTTTT | CASSFPGGGTGELFF
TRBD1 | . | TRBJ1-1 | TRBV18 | TGTGCCAGCTCATGGACAGGGGGCGTGAACACTGAAGCTTTCTTT | CASSWTGGVNTEAFF
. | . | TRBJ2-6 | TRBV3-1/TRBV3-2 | TGTGCCAGCAGCCAAGTTGCAGGGACAATAAACTCTGGGGCCAACGTCCTGACTTTC | CASSQVAGTINSGANVLTF
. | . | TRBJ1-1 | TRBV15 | TGTGCCACCAGCACCCTCGGGAACACTGAAGCTTTCTTT | CATSTLGNTEAFF
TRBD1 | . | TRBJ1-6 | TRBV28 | TGTGCCAGCAGGGAGGGCAGGGGACAGAATTCACCCCTCCACTTT | CASREGRGQNSPLHF
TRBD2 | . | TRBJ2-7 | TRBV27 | TGTGCCAGCAGTTGGTCTAGCGGGAGGGTGTCCTACGAGCAGTACTTC | CASSWSSGRVSYEQYF
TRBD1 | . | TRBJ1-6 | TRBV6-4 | TGTGCCAGCAGTGAAAGGGACAGGGGGTCACCCCTCCACTTT | CASSERDRGSPLHF
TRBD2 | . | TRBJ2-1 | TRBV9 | TGTGCCAGCAGCACTAGCGGTAGCTCCTACAATGAGCAGTTCTTC | CASSTSGSSYNEQFF
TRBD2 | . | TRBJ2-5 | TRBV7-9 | TGTGCCAGCAGCTTAAATTCGCCTAGCGGAGAGACCCAGTACTTC | CASSLNSPSGETQYF
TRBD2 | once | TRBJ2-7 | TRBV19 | TGTGCCAGTAGTATTTCGACGTCGGCGGGCCAACCGGGGGGGCAGTACTTC | CASSISTSAGQPGGQYF
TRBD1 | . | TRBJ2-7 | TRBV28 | TGTGCCAGCAGGTTACCTTCTGGGACAGGGTTGTTGTACGAGCAGTACTTC | CASRLPSGTGLLYEQYF
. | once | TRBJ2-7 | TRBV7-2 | TGTGCCAGCAGCTTAGAGTTAGGGGCCGGCTACGAGCAGTACTTC | CASSLELGAGYEQYF
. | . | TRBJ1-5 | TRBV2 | TGTGCCAGCAGTGAACCGGGCAGGACTAATCAGCCCCAGCATTTT | CASSEPGRTNQPQHF
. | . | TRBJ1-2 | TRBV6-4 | TGTGCCAGCAGTGGGACAGCCCAATTCTATGGCTACACCTTC | CASSGTAQFYGYTF
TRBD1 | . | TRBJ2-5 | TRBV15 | TGTGCCACCAGCAGACCCGGACAGGGGGTGGAGACCCAGTACTTC | CATSRPGQGVETQYF
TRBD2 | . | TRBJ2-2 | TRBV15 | TGTGCCACCAGCAGGACAAGACTAGCGGGAGGGCCTATTTCCGGGGAGCTGTTTTTT | CATSRTRLAGGPISGELFF